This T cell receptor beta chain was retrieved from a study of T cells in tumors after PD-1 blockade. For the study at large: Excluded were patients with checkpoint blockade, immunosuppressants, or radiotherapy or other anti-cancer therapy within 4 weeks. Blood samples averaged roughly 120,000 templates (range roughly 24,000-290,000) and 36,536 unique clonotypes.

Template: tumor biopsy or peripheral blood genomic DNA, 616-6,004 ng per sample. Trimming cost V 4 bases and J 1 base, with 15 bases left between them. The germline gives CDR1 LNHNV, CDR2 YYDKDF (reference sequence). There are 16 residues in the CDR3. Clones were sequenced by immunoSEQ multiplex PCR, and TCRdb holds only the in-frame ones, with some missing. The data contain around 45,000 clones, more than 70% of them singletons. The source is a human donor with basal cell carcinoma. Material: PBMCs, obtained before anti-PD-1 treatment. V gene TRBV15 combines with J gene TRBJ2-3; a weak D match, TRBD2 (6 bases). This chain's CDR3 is CATSKTRGDRTDTQYF. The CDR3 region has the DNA TGTGCCACCAGCAAAACCCGCGGGGATCGCACAGATACGCAGTATTTT. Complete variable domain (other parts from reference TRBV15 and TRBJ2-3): DAMVIQNPRYQVTQFGKPVTLSCSQTLNHNVMYWYQQKSSQAPKLLFHYYDKDFNNEADTPDNFQSRRPNTSFCFLDIRSPGLGDTAMYLCATSKTRGDRTDTQYFGPGTRLTVL.